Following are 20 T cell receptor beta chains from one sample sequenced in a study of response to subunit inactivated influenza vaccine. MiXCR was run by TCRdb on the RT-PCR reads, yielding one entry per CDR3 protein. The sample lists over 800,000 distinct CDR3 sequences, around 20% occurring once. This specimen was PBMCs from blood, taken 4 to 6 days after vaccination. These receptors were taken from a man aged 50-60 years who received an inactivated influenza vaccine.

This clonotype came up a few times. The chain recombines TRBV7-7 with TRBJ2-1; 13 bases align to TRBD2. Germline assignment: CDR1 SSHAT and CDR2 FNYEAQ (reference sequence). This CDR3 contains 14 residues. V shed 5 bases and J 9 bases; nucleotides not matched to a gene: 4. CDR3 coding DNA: TGTGCCAGCAGCCAAGGGACTAGCGGGACTGAGCAGTTCTTC. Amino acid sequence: CASSQGTSGTEQFF.

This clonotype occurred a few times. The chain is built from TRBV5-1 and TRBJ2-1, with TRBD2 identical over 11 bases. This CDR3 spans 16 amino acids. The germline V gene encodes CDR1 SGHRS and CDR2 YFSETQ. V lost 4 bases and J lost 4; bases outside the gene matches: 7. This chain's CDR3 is CASSREGTSGYNEQFF. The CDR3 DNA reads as TGCGCCAGCAGCAGAGAGGGGACTAGCGGATACAATGAGCAGTTCTTC.

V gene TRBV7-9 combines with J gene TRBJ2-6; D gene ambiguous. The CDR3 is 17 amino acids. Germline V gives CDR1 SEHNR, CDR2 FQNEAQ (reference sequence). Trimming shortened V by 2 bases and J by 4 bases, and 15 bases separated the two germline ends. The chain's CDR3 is CASSLMRPQTGANVLTF. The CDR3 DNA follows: TGTGCCAGCAGCTTAATGAGGCCCCAGACCGGGGCCAACGTCCTGACTTTC.

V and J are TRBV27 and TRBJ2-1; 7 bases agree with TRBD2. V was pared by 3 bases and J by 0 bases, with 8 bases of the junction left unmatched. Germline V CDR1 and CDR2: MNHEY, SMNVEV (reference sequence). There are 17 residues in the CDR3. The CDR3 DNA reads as TGTGCCAGCAGTTTCTCTCGACTAGCCCCCTCCTACAATGAGCAGTTCTTC. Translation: CASSFSRLAPSYNEQFF.

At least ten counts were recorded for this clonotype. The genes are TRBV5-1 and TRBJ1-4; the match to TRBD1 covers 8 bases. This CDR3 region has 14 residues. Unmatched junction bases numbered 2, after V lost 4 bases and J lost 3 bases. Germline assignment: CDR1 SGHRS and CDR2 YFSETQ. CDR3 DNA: TGCGCCAGCAGCCGGGACAGGTCTAATGAAAAACTGTTTTTT. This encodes CASSRDRSNEKLFF.

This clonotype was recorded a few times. The CDR3 loop reads CASSLPGWDNEQFF. DNA for the CDR3: TGTGCCAGCAGTTTACCGGGGTGGGACAATGAGCAGTTCTTC. The rearrangement links TRBV28 to TRBJ2-1; tentative D call: TRBD2 (5 bases). This CDR3 has 14 residues. The germline gives CDR1 MDHEN, CDR2 SYDVKM. Trimming removed 2 bases at V and 5 bases at J, with 10 bases between.

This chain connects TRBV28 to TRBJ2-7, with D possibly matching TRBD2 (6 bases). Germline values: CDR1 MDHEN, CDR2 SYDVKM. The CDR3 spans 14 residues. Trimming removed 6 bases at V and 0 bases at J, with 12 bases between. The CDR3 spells CASRVSGPSYEQYF. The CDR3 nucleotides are TGTGCCAGCAGAGTCAGCGGGCCCTCCTACGAGCAGTACTTC.

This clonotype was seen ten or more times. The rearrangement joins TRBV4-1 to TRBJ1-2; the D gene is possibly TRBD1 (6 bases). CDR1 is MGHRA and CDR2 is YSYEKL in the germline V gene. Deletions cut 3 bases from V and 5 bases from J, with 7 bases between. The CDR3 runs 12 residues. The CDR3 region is CASSHQGYGYTF. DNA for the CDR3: TGCGCCAGCAGCCATCAGGGGTATGGCTACACCTTC.

This CDR3 is CASSLGGWSYNEQFF. Written as DNA, the CDR3 is TGTGCCAGCAGTTTAGGGGGATGGTCCTACAATGAGCAGTTCTTC. The genes are TRBV12-3 or TRBV12-4 and TRBJ2-1, with D unclear. The CDR3 length is 15 residues. Trimming pared 1 base from V and 1 base from J, leaving 8 bases between.

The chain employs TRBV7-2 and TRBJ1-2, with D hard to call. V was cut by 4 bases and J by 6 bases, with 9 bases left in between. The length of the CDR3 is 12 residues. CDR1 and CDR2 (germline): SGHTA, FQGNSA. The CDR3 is CASSSVFNGYTF. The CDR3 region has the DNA TGTGCCAGCAGCTCCGTCTTCAATGGCTACACCTTC.

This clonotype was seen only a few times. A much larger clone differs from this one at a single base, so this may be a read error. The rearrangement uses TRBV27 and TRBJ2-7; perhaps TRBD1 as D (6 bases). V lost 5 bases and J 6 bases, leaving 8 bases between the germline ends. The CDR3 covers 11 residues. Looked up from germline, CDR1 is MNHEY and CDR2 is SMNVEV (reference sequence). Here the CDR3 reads CASSTGFEQYF. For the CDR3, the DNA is TGTGCCAGCAGTACAGGGTTCGAGCAGTACTTC.

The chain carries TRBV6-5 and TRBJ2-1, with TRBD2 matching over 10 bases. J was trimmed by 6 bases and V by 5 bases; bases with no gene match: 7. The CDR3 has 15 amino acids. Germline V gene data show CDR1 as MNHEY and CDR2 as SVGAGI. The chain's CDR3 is CASSVLAGSGNEQFF. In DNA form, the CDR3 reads TGTGCCAGCAGTGTACTAGCGGGGTCAGGCAATGAGCAGTTCTTC.

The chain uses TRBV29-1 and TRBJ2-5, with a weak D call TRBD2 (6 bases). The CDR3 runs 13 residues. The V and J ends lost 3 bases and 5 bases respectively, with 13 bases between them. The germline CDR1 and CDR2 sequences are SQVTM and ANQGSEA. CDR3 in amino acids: CSVEVTRYETQYF. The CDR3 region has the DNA TGCAGCGTTGAGGTGACTAGATACGAGACCCAGTACTTC.

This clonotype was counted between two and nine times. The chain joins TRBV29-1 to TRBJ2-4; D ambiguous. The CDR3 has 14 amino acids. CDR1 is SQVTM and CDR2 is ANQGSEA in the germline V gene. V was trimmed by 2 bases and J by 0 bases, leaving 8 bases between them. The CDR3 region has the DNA TGCAGCGTTGAACAGGTCCTAGCCAAAAACATTCAGTACTTC. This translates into CSVEQVLAKNIQYF.

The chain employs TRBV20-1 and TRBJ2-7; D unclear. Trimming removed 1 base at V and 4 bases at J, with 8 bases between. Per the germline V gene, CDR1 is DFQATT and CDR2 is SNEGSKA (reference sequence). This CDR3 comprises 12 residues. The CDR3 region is CSARVNRYEQYF. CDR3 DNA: TGCAGTGCTAGAGTGAACAGATACGAGCAGTACTTC.

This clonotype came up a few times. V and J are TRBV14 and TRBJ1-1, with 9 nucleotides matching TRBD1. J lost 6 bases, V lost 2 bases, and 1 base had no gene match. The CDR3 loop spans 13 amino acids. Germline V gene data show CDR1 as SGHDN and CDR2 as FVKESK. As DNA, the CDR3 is TGTGCCAGCAGCCAATGGACAGGGGCTGAAGCTTTCTTT. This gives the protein CASSQWTGAEAFF. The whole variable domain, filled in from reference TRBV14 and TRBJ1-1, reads EAGVTQFPSHSVIEKGQTVTLRCDPISGHDNLYWYRRVMGKEIKFLLHFVKESKQDESGMPNNRFLAERTGGTYSTLKVQPAELEDSGVYFCASSQWTGAEAFFGQGTRLTVV.

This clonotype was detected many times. In nucleotides, the CDR3 is TGCGCCAGCAGCTTGGAGGCGGGGAAATACAATGAGCAGTTCTTC. Its protein product is CASSLEAGKYNEQFF. This chain links TRBV5-1 with TRBJ2-1, with D perhaps TRBD2 (6 bases). The V and J ends lost 0 bases and 4 bases respectively, with 11 bases between them. This CDR3 spans 15 amino acids. Germline CDR1 and CDR2: SGHRS and YFSETQ.

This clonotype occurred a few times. The CDR3: CASSQGGGGRYSYEQYF. CDR3 DNA: TGTGCCAGCAGCCAAGGGGGAGGGGGACGTTACTCCTACGAGCAGTACTTC. This chain connects TRBV4-2 to TRBJ2-7; TRBD2 is a possible D gene (7 bases). V lost 1 base and J lost 0, with 16 bases in between. The CDR3 sequence is 17 residues long. Looked up from germline, CDR1 is LGHNA and CDR2 is YNFKEQ.

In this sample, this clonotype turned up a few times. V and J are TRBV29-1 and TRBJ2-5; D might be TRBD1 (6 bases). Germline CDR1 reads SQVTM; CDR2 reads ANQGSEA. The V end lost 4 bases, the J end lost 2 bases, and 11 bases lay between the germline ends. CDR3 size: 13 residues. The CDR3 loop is CSVGGGTQETQYF. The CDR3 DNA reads TGCAGCGTTGGAGGGGGTACACAAGAGACCCAGTACTTC. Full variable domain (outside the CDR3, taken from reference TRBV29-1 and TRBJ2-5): SAVISQKPSRDICQRGTSLTIQCQVDSQVTMMFWYRQQPGQSLTLIATANQGSEATYESGFVIDKFPISRPNLTFSTLTVSNMSPEDSSIYLCSVGGGTQETQYFGPGTRLLVL.

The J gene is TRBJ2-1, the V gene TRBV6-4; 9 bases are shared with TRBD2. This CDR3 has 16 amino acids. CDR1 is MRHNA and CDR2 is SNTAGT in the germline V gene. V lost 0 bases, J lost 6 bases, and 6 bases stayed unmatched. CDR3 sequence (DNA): TGTGCCAGCAGTGACTCGTTTTGGCGGGAGGGCAATGAGCAGTTCTTC. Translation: CASSDSFWREGNEQFF.